The rows below give T cell receptor beta chains drawn from one sample of a study of cytomegalovirus exposure and HLA in healthy donors. TCRdb's table, derived via immunoSEQ multiplex PCR, lists solely in-frame clones and lacks some. The sample lists fewer than 350,000 clones, more than 75% occurring once. Sequencing was performed on PBMCs. The source is a woman younger than 30 in good health and CMV-seronegative. Each CDR3 is given with its conserved first and last residue. A D gene is named only where the DNA matches it firmly. The size entry is marked missing in some rows and otherwise reads once, few, many or a size class.

>TRBV27|.|.|TRBJ2-3
TGTGCCAGCAGTTCAACTAAGCTCGGAAATACGCAGTATTTT
CASSSTKLGNTQYF
>TRBV18|.|.|TRBJ1-2
TGTGCCAGCTCATACGACCCCCCGAGGGCAAACTATGGCTACACCTTC
CASSYDPPRANYGYTF
>TRBV7-6|.|.|TRBJ2-7
TGTGCCAGCAGCTTGGGGGGGCCCCTCTCCTCCTACGAGCAGTACTTC
CASSLGGPLSSYEQYF
>TRBV7-3|.|.|TRBJ2-2
TGTGCCAGCAGCCCCGGGGTCCCCGGGGAGCTGTTTTTT
CASSPGVPGELFF
>TRBV28|.|.|TRBJ2-7
TGTGCCAGCAGTTTCGGAGGGGTCACCTACGAGCAGTACTTC
CASSFGGVTYEQYF
>TRBV28|TRBD1|.|TRBJ1-5
TGTGCCAGCAGTTCATCGGGACAGGGGTATCAGCCCCAGCATTTT
CASSSSGQGYQPQHF
>TRBV7-2|.|.|TRBJ2-7
TGTGCCAGCAGCCTCAGGACAGGGCTTTCGGGGGGCGAGCAGTACTTC
CASSLRTGLSGGEQYF
>TRBV7-3|.|.|TRBJ1-5
TGTGCCAGCAGCTCGATACAGGAATTGGATCAGCCCCAGCATTTT
CASSSIQELDQPQHF
>TRBV18|.|.|TRBJ2-7
TGTGCCAGCTCACCACTTTCGAGGACAGCCATCTACGAGCAGTACTTC
CASSPLSRTAIYEQYF
>TRBV4-2|.|.|TRBJ1-5
TGTGCCAGCAGCCAAGGTCGAAGTGGGCAGGTAAGCAATCAGCCCCAGCATTTT
CASSQGRSGQVSNQPQHF
>TRBV30|.|few|TRBJ2-7
TGTGCCTGGAGTGGGATGGCAGGGGGGTTCGTGCAGTACTTC
CAWSGMAGGFVQYF
>TRBV18|.|few|TRBJ2-7
TGTGCCAGCTCACCAAACCAGGGGGGCTACGAGCAGTACTTC
CASSPNQGGYEQYF
>TRBV7-6|TRBD1|once|TRBJ2-7
TGTGCCAGCAGCTTAGAGCCGGGACAGGGGCGCTACGAGCAGTACTTC
CASSLEPGQGRYEQYF
>TRBV7-8|.|.|TRBJ2-1
TGTGCCAGCAGCTCGGGGGACCCTTACAATGAGCAGTTCTTC
CASSSGDPYNEQFF
>TRBV14|TRBD1|few|TRBJ2-7
TGTGCCAGCAGCCAAGATTGGGACAGCTACGAGCAGTACTTC
CASSQDWDSYEQYF
>TRBV18|.|.|TRBJ1-5
TGTGCCAGCTCACCATTGTCAGGGGCTGGTCAGCCCCAGCATTTT
CASSPLSGAGQPQHF
>TRBV6-5|.|many|TRBJ1-2
TGTGCCAGCAGACGCTCAGGGTACGACTATGGCTACACCTTC
CASRRSGYDYGYTF
>TRBV6-6|.|.|TRBJ1-5
TGTGCCAGCACGGAAGATAGGAGGTCCCAGCATTTT
CASTEDRRSQHF
>TRBV19|.|.|TRBJ1-1
TGTGCCAGTTCTACCTGGAACACTGAAGCTTTCTTT
CASSTWNTEAFF
>TRBV5-6|.|.|TRBJ2-1
TGTGCCAGCAGCTTTCTGGGCCCGAGCTCCTACAATGAGCAGTTCTTC
CASSFLGPSSYNEQFF
>TRBV19|TRBD1|.|TRBJ2-7
TGTGCCAGTAGTCCAGACAGGGGTCCCACATCCGAGCAGTACTTC
CASSPDRGPTSEQYF
>TRBV28|.|.|TRBJ2-2
TGTGCCAGCATTGAGGGAAGCTCGGTGAACACCGGGGAGCTGTTTTTT
CASIEGSSVNTGELFF
>TRBV27|TRBD1|.|TRBJ2-7
TGTGCCAGCAGTTCCACCTCCTTCCGGACAGGGTACTACGAGCAGTACTTC
CASSSTSFRTGYYEQYF
>TRBV30|TRBD2|once|TRBJ2-7
TGTGCCTGGAGTGTCGGGGTAGGGACTAGCGGGAGATACGAGCAGTACTTC
CAWSVGVGTSGRYEQYF
>TRBV2|TRBD2|.|TRBJ2-2
TGTGCCAGCATGAGCCTAGCGGGAGGGCTGGGGGAGCTGTTTTTT
CASMSLAGGLGELFF
>TRBV2|TRBD1|.|TRBJ2-1
TGTGCCAGCAGTGATTTCCCAGGGGGTCATAATGAGCAGTTCTTC
CASSDFPGGHNEQFF